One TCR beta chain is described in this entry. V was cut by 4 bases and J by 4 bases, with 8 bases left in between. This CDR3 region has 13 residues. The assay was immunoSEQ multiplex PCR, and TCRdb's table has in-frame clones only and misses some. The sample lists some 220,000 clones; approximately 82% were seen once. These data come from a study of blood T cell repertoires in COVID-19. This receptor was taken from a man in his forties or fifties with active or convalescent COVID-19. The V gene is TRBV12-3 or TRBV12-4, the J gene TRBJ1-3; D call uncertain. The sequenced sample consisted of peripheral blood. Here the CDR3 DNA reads TGTGCCAGCAGTTCGGGTGTAGGAAACACCATATATTTT. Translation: CASSSGVGNTIYF.